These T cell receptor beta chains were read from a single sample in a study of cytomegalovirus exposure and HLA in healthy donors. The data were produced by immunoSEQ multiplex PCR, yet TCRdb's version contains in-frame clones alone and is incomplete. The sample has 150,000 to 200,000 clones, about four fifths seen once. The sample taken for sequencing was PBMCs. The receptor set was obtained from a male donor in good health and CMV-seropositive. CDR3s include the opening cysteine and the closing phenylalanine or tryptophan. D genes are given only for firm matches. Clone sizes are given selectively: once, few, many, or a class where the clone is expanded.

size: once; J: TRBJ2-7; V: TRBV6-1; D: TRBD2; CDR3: CASSAPGRGHEQYF; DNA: TGTGCCAGCAGTGCCCCAGGGAGGGGACACGAGCAGTACTTC
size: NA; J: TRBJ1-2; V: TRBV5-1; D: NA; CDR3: CASSLTGNGYTF; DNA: TGCGCCAGCAGCTTGACAGGGAATGGCTACACCTTC
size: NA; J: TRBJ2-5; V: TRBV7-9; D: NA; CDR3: CASSLIVAGSETQYF; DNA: TGTGCCAGCAGCTTAATTGTGGCGGGGTCGGAGACCCAGTACTTC
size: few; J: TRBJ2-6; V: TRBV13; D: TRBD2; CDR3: CASSVGGSGANVLTF; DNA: TGTGCCAGCAGCGTAGGCGGGAGCGGGGCCAACGTCCTGACTTTC
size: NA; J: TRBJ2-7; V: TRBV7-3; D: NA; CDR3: CASSLGSGYEQYF; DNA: TGTGCCAGCAGCTTAGGAAGCGGATACGAGCAGTACTTC
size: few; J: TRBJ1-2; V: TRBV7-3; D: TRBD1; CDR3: CASSPQGKDGYTF; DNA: TGTGCCAGCAGCCCACAGGGGAAGGATGGCTACACCTTC
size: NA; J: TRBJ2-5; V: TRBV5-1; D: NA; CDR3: CASSLETETETQYF; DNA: TGCGCCAGCAGCTTGGAGACAGAGACGGAGACCCAGTACTTC
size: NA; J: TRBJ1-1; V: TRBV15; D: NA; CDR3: CATSRDRHGNTEAFF; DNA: TGTGCCACCAGCAGAGACCGACACGGGAACACTGAAGCTTTCTTT
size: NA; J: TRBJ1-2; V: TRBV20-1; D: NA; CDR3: CSARDKEGYTF; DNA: TGCAGTGCTAGAGATAAGGAGGGCTACACCTTC
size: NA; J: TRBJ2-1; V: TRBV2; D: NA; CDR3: CASSEGLANNEQFF; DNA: TGTGCCAGCAGTGAAGGGCTAGCGAACAATGAGCAGTTCTTC
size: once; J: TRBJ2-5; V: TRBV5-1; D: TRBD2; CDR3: CASSLGLAGGPYQETQYF; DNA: TGCGCCAGCAGCTTAGGACTAGCGGGGGGTCCTTACCAAGAGACCCAGTACTTC
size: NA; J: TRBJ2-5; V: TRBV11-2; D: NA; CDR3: CASSLAARQGETQYF; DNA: TGTGCCAGCAGCTTAGCGGCGAGGCAGGGGGAGACCCAGTACTTC
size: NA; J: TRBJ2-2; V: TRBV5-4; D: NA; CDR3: CASSLMAGELFF; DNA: TGTGCCAGCAGCTTGATGGCAGGGGAGCTGTTTTTT
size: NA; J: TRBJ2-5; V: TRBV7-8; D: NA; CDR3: CASSRRTRETQYF; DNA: TGTGCCAGCAGCCGAAGGACTCGAGAGACCCAGTACTTC
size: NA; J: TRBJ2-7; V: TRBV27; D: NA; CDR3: CASSLQGLGGYEQYF; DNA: TGTGCCAGCAGTCTGCAGGGGTTGGGGGGGTACGAGCAGTACTTC
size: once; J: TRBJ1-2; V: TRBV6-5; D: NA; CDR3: CASTERANYGYTF; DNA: TGTGCCAGCACCGAGAGGGCTAACTATGGCTACACCTTC
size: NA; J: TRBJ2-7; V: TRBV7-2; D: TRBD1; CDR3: CASSPRTTGAYEQYF; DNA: TGTGCCAGCAGCCCCAGGACGACAGGGGCCTACGAGCAGTACTTC
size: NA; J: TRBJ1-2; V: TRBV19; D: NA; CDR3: CASSILTTGYGYTF; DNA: TGTGCCAGTAGTATCCTTACCACGGGCTATGGCTACACCTTC
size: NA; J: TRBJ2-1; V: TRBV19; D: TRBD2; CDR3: CASSIGGGSRHEQFF; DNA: TGTGCCAGTAGTATTGGGGGGGGTAGCAGGCATGAGCAGTTCTTC
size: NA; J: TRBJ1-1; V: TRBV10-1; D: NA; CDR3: CASSDGGVGSAEAFF; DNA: TGCGCCAGCAGTGATGGAGGGGTGGGAAGTGCTGAAGCTTTCTTT
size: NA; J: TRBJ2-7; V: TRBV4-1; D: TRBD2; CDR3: CASSPRTSGGPTSGQYF; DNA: TGCGCCAGCAGCCCCCGGACTAGCGGGGGCCCTACTTCGGGGCAGTACTTC
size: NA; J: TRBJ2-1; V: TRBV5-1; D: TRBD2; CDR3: CASSPSGGSSYNEQFF; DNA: TGCGCCAGCAGCCCTAGCGGGGGGAGCTCCTACAATGAGCAGTTCTTC
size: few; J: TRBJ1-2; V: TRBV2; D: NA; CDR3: CACAEVSGYGYTF; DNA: TGTGCCTGCGCCGAGGTCTCGGGCTATGGCTACACCTTC
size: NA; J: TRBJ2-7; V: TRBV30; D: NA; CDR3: CAWGAAYEQYF; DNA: TGTGCCTGGGGGGCAGCCTACGAGCAGTACTTC
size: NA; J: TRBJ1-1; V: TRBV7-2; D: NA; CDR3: CASSRGRTAEAFF; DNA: TGTGCCAGCAGCCGAGGGAGGACTGCTGAAGCTTTCTTT
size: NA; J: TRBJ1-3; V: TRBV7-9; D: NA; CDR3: CASRRTESSGNTIYF; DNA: TGTGCCAGCAGGCGAACGGAGAGCTCTGGAAACACCATATATTTT
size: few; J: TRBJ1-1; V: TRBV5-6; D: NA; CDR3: CASSLALRGLNTEAFF; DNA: TGTGCCAGCAGCTTGGCCCTGCGAGGGTTAAACACTGAAGCTTTCTTT
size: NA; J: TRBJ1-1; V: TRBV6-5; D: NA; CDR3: CASSLSQGRDTEAFF; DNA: TGTGCCAGCAGTCTCTCCCAGGGGAGGGACACTGAAGCTTTCTTT
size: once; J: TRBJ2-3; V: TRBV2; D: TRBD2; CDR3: CASIGGAQYF; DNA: TGTGCCAGCATTGGGGGGGCGCAGTATTTT
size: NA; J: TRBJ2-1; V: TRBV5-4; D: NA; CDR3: CASSLSGGPSYNEQFF; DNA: TGTGCCAGCAGCTTATCCGGGGGGCCCTCCTACAATGAGCAGTTCTTC
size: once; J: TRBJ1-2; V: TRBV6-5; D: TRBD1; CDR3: CASSYSGTGNYGYTF; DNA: TGTGCCAGCAGTTACTCCGGGACAGGGAACTATGGCTACACCTTC
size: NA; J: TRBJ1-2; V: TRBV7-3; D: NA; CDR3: CASSQGHGYGYTF; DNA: TGTGCCAGCAGCCAGGGGCACGGCTATGGCTACACCTTC
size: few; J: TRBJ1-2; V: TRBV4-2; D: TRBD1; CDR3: CASSQEALNPRGRRFYGYTF; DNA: TGTGCCAGCAGCCAAGAGGCCCTAAACCCCAGGGGGCGCAGGTTCTATGGCTACACCTTC
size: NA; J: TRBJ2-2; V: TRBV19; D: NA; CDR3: CASSTYLELFF; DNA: TGTGCCAGTAGTACCTACTTGGAGCTGTTTTTT
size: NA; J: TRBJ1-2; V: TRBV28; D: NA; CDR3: CASSRQANYGYTF; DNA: TGTGCCAGCAGTCGACAGGCTAACTATGGCTACACCTTC
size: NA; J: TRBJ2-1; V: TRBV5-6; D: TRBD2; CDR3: CASSSGGGYNEQFF; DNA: TGTGCCAGCAGCTCCGGCGGGGGGTACAATGAGCAGTTCTTC
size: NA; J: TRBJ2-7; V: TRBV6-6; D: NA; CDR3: CASSYRDIIKYEQYF; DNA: TGTGCCAGCAGTTACCGGGACATCATAAAATACGAGCAGTACTTC
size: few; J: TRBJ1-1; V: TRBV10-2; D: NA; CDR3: CASSGAVHSTEAFF; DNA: TGCGCCAGCAGTGGGGCAGTCCATAGCACTGAAGCTTTCTTT
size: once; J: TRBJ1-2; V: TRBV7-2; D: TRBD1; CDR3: CASSLANTGGSGYTF; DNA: TGTGCCAGCAGCTTAGCCAATACAGGGGGCAGTGGCTACACCTTC
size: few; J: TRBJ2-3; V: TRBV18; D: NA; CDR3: CASSPRSRFGTDTQYF; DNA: TGTGCCAGCTCACCACGTAGTCGGTTCGGCACAGATACGCAGTATTTT
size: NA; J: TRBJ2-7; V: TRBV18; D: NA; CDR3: CASSLTRGDEQYF; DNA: TGTGCCAGCTCACTGACCAGGGGGGACGAGCAGTACTTC
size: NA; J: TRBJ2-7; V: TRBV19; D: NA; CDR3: CASSIDEEEQYF; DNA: TGTGCCAGTAGTATAGACGAGGAGGAGCAGTACTTC
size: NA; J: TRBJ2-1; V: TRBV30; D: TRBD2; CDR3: CAWSHLSLAGYNEQFF; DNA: TGTGCCTGGAGTCACCTCTCACTAGCGGGCTACAATGAGCAGTTCTTC